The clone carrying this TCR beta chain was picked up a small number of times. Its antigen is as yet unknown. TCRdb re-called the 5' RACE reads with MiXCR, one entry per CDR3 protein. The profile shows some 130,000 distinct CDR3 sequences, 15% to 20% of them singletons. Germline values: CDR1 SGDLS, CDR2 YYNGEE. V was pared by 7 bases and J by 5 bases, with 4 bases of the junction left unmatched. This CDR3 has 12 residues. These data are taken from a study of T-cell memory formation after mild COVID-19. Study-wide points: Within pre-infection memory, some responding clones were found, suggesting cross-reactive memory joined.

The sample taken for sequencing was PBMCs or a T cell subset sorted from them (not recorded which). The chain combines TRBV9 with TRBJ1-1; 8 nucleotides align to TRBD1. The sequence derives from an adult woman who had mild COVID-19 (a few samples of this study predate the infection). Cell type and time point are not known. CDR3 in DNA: TGTGCCAGCGGACAGGGAGGAACTGAAGCTTTCTTT. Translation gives CASGQGGTEAFF. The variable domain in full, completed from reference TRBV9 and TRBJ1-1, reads DSGVTQTPKHLITATGQRVTLRCSPRSGDLSVYWYQQSLDQGLQFLIQYYNGEERAKGNILERFSAQQFPDLHSELNLSSLELGDSALYFCASGQGGTEAFFGQGTRLTVV.